The 4 T cell receptor beta chains below all came from one sample that was sequenced in a study of T cells after yellow fever vaccination. One entry per CDR3 protein, called by TCRdb with MiXCR from the 5' RACE reads. The sample carries about 94,000 distinct CDR3 sequences, over 8% recorded once. Sequencing was performed on CD8+ T cells not binding an NS4B(214-222) dextramer, sorted from PBMCs, taken around 15 days after the first yellow fever vaccination. The receptor set was obtained from a man younger than 30 who received the YFV17D yellow fever vaccine.

The table lists this clonotype with many counts. The rearrangement links TRBV7-8 to TRBJ2-3, with TRBD2 identical over 12 bases. J was trimmed by 6 bases and V by 4 bases; bases with no gene match: 11. The CDR3 spans 17 residues. From germline, CDR1 is SGHVS and CDR2 FQNEAQ. The CDR3 nucleotides read TGTGCCAGCAGCTCACGGACTAGCGGGGACTCCCTCGATACGCAGTATTTT. It codes for CASSSRTSGDSLDTQYF.

This chain connects TRBV5-1 to TRBJ1-2, with a weak D call TRBD1 (5 bases). Germline CDR1 is SGHRS and CDR2 is YFSETQ. The CDR3 extends over 14 amino acids. Trimming took 4 bases from V and 4 from J, leaving 14 bases between them. The DNA of the CDR3 is TGCGCCAGCAGCCCATGGACATCCAGCTATGGCTACACCTTC. It codes for CASSPWTSSYGYTF.

The table lists this clonotype with a few counts. The chain is built from TRBV29-1 and TRBJ1-1, with a weak D call TRBD1 (5 bases). The germline gives CDR1 SQVTM, CDR2 ANQGSEA. The CDR3 spans 12 residues. V dropped 6 bases and J dropped 3 bases, with 11 bases sitting between them. DNA of the CDR3: TGCAGCGTCGGGGACCCGGACACTGAAGCTTTCTTT. It codes for CSVGDPDTEAFF.

This clonotype appeared a few times. The chain links TRBV5-1 to TRBJ1-1; maybe TRBD1 (5 bases). The V and J ends lost 2 bases and 0 bases respectively, with 14 bases between them. The germline V gene has CDR1 SGHRS and CDR2 YFSETQ. The CDR3 extends over 16 amino acids. In DNA, the CDR3 is TGCGCCAGCAGCTTTCGCTACGGAGGGGTGAACACTGAAGCTTTCTTT. Translating it yields CASSFRYGGVNTEAFF.